The present T cell receptor beta chain was sequenced within a study of shared clonotypes between healthy human individuals (dated by TCRdb to between 2020 and 2021). A note on the overall study: The cohort included a few men and a couple of women between 18 and 49 years of age. Per donor, leukapheresis produced somewhere between about 0.85 and 8.9 billion PBMCs. The study deeply sequenced blood TCR repertoires of 5 or 6 healthy adults to estimate repertoire size and the extent of clonotype sharing between individuals. Libraries were prepared and TCR repertoires were sequenced by different laboratories using diverse techniques, in order to increase sequencing depth and limit assay-specific biases. For each donor, CD4 naive and CD4 memory were each run on three plates, CD8 naive on two plates, and CD8 memory on one plate.

The donors were healthy, HIV-negative adults with no recently reported acute infections or vaccinations. Every donor was a Caucasian adult living in Nashville, Tennessee, USA. CD4+ T cells were enriched by magnetic negative selection; naive cells were then positively selected on CD45RA, and the negative fraction formed the memory subset. After blood collection by leukapheresis, PBMCs were isolated using Ficoll-Histopaque density gradient centrifugation and then cryopreserved in the vapor phase of liquid nitrogen. Analytical flow cytometry was used to check the purity and quantity of every magnetically sorted T cell population. Genomic DNA was isolated from each sorted fraction and quantified by UV absorbance on a Nanodrop 2000c. The V and J ends are trimmed by 2 bases and 4 bases, leaving 5 bases between them. The CDR3 runs 12 amino acids, cysteine and phenylalanine included. Only the CDR3 region is kept as DNA, spanning 36 bases read in frame from base 1. From a lookup of the germline V gene (reference sequence), CDR1 and CDR2 are LNHDA and SQIVND.

Using the deep immunoSEQ assay, multiplex PCR amplified TCR CDR3 regions from genomic DNA. Extracted genomic DNA from each cell subset was distributed evenly across all wells of several immunoSEQ 96-well plates, and each plate was treated as a replicate. For sorted subsets, 150 to 250 ng of genomic DNA, equivalent to about 30,000 T cell genomes, went into each replicate PCR. Purified libraries were quantified with a Qubit 3.0 fluorometer, sized on a Bioanalyzer 2100, and re-quantified with the KAPA Library Quantification kit. Every immunoSEQ 96-well plate was sequenced on a separate single-read 150-cycle Illumina NextSeq 550 flow cell. The paper's processing steps were these. Because only junctional sequences without quality scores were contained in the immunoSEQ output, filtering matching that applied to full-length reads could not be performed. To assign V/J genes and CDR3, sequences were annotated using PyIR, a Python wrapper for IgBLAST v1.9, with IMGT germline references. Any read was removed if the V/J assignment was weak (E-value above 1e-6), the CDR3 was missing, or the read contained stop codons, out-of-frame junctions, or ambiguous translated residues. A V3J clonotype was defined by an identical inferred V gene, J gene, and CDR3 amino acid sequence. To compute the percentage overlap between repertoires, the number of shared unique clonotypes was divided by the size of the smaller repertoire. Three approaches were used to assess repertoire richness: RTK rarefaction, the Chao1 estimator, and Recon v2.1 estimates of unobserved clonotypes. Generation probabilities for all TCRbeta clonotypes obtained by the gDNA method from a handful of donors were computed using OLGA. This is the immuneACCESS table as TCRdb keeps it, with only in-frame sequences that have V and J called. A part of the clones is gone; compared with another copy, unresolved V genes explain less than half, and the rest is unexplained. That table gives V, J and clone size, and the DNA gave D and trimming. Within this sample are some 2,000,000 clones, with 95% of them counted one time only. Roughly 0.13% of the sample goes to the ten largest clones.

Concerning this clone: What antigen it recognizes has not been identified. Base qualities are not at hand, and no much larger clone is one base apart.

What the authors observed across the whole study: Even with the large sequencing depth, rarefaction of the sorted-subset datasets indicated that sequencing was incomplete. About 5% of naive CD4, 3.5% of naive CD8, 2.3% of memory CD4, and 0.4% of memory CD8 clonotypes were shared across a few donors. Naive subsets generally had larger estimated clonotype richness than memory subsets. Compared with non-shared clonotypes, the clonotypes found in all four sorted-subset donors had higher generation probabilities. Pairwise subsampling indicated that sequencing depth was expected to affect the degree of clonotype sharing among donors. Sampling was restricted to blood, and TCR repertoires in tissue are likely to differ from TCR repertoires in blood. The small number of donors limited the genetic and exposure-history diversity represented.

The sequence joins TRBV19 to TRBJ1-2; no D gene call is confident. The sequenced sample consisted of naive CD4+ T cells sorted from blood. Explained via the paper, the cell subset or site label denotes: CD45RA+ positively selected. This TCR derives from a man between 18 and 35 years old in good health. The nucleotides are TGTGCCAGTAGTATAAGCCCCTATGGCTACACCTTC. This sequence encodes CASSISPYGYTF.